One sample yielded the 21 T cell receptor beta chains listed below, sequenced in a study of T cells in Graves' hyperthyroidism and ophthalmopathy. What was amplified from RNA transcripts were TCR beta CDR3 regions. The TCR CDR3 was amplified in a first-round RT-PCR using the HTBI primer set. TCRdb re-called the multiplex PCR reads through MiXCR, storing one row per CDR3 protein. The sample includes 300,000 to 350,000 distinct CDR3 sequences, approximately 15% of them seen just once. Sequencing was carried out using blood. The receptors were gathered from a woman between 25 and 40 years old with Graves' hyperthyroidism.

This clonotype was counted at least ten times. This sequence joins TRBV20-1 and TRBJ1-1; TRBD1 matches 9 bases. This CDR3 spans 15 amino acids. Per the germline V gene, CDR1 is DFQATT and CDR2 is SNEGSKA (reference sequence). Trimming removed 6 bases from V and 1 base from J; junction bases left unmatched: 9. This chain's CDR3 is CSASPLGQGNTEAFF. CDR3 coding DNA: TGCAGTGCCTCGCCCCTGGGACAGGGGAACACTGAAGCTTTCTTT.

This clonotype was counted at least ten times. The rearrangement joins TRBV20-1 to TRBJ2-7; 7 nucleotides line up with TRBD1. Germline V lookup: CDR1 DFQATT, CDR2 SNEGSKA (reference sequence). This CDR3 has 15 residues. Trimming cost V 4 bases and J 4 bases; bases outside gene matches: 13. CDR3 sequence: CSATPWDSNSYEQYF. The CDR3, as DNA: TGCAGTGCTACGCCGTGGGACAGCAACTCTTACGAGCAGTACTTC.

This clonotype appeared many times. V usage is TRBV7-9 and J usage is TRBJ2-3, with TRBD2 matching 14 bases. J was trimmed by 0 bases and V by 5 bases; bases with no gene match: 7. Germline values: CDR1 SEHNR, CDR2 FQNEAQ (reference sequence). The CDR3 runs to 18 residues. CDR3 residues: CASSTGTSGRYSTDTQYF. The CDR3 region has the DNA TGTGCCAGCAGCACCGGGACTAGCGGGAGATATAGCACAGATACGCAGTATTTT.

This clonotype has a single count. A read error may be the cause here, since a much bigger clone is one base away. This chain connects TRBV29-1 to TRBJ2-3; 8 bases map to TRBD2. This CDR3 region has 18 residues. The junction had 18 bases not matched to a gene; V was cut back by 7 bases and J by 0 bases. From germline, CDR1 is SQVTM and CDR2 ANQGSEA. The CDR3 DNA reads TGCAGCGCCCAAGGTAGCGAGCGGGGGCTCACTAGCACAGATACGCAGTATTTT. This gives the protein CSAQGSERGLTSTDTQYF.

V usage is TRBV30 and J usage is TRBJ2-1, with 8 bases identical to TRBD2. The CDR3 has 14 residues. V dropped 4 bases and J dropped 3; count of bases not matched to a gene: 5. The germline gives CDR1 GTSNPN, CDR2 SVGIG (reference sequence). The CDR3 nucleotides are TGTGCCTGGACAAGCGGGAGCTTCTACAATGAGCAGTTCTTC. Its translation is CAWTSGSFYNEQFF.

This clonotype has only a few counts. The chain uses TRBV6-1 and TRBJ2-7; 9 positions agree with TRBD1. From germline, CDR1 is MNHNS and CDR2 SASEGT. V was pared by 3 bases and J by 2 bases, with 2 bases of the junction left unmatched. This CDR3 region has 14 residues. CDR3: CASSDTGGPYEQYF. CDR3 coding DNA: TGTGCCAGCAGTGACACAGGGGGCCCCTACGAGCAGTACTTC.

This chain connects TRBV7-9 to TRBJ1-5; a possible D gene is TRBD1 (6 bases). The ends were cut back, 4 bases at V and 7 bases at J, with 23 bases in the middle. Germline loops: CDR1 SEHNR, CDR2 FQNEAQ (reference sequence). CDR3 length: 17 residues. Here the CDR3 DNA reads TGTGCCAGCAGCTCCTTTTCGACAGGTATGGGGGGGCAGCCCCAGCATTTT. Translating gives CASSSFSTGMGGQPQHF.

Note on this clonotype: The junction and the germline gene differ at one end; a read error may be behind it. The chain links TRBV7-2 to TRBJ2-7; 9 bases are shared with TRBD2. This CDR3 spans 16 amino acids. Germline loops: CDR1 SGHTA, CDR2 FQGNSA. The CDR3 sequence is CASNLKVWREGHKQYF. The CDR3 DNA reads as TGTGCCAGCAACTTAAAAGTCTGGCGGGAGGGCCATAAGCAGTACTTC.

The genes are TRBV14 and TRBJ1-2; D is ambiguous. The CDR3 spans 15 residues. CDR1 is SGHDN, CDR2 FVKESK, per germline. Between the trimmed V and J ends, which lost 4 bases and 1 base, there was a span of 13 bases. As DNA, the CDR3 is TGTGCCAGCAGCCGACTCGCCGGGGATAACTATGGCTACACCTTC. Translating it yields CASSRLAGDNYGYTF.

The chain combines TRBV24-1 with TRBJ2-1; D is uncertain. V shed 2 bases and J shed 10 bases, with 14 bases lying between them. Germline values: CDR1 KGHDR, CDR2 SFDVKD. The CDR3 is 14 residues long. CDR3 coding DNA: TGTGCCACCAGTGATTCACGACTCAGACGGGAGCAGTTCTTC. Encoded protein: CATSDSRLRREQFF.

This clonotype occurred a few times. This rearrangement joins TRBV7-9 to TRBJ2-7; unclear D gene. The germline V and J ends were trimmed by 4 bases and 5 bases, with 18 bases remaining between them. The germline CDR1 and CDR2 sequences are SEHNR and FQNEAQ (reference sequence). The CDR3 loop spans 15 amino acids. Written as DNA, the CDR3 is TGTGCCAGCAGCTCCTGGGGTTCGGAACGGCACGAGCAGTACTTC. This encodes CASSSWGSERHEQYF.

J is TRBJ1-1 and V is TRBV30; D not certain. The germline V gene has CDR1 GTSNPN and CDR2 SVGIG (reference sequence). CDR3 size: 13 residues. V was pared by 3 bases and J by 2 bases, with 10 bases between. CDR3: CAWRTTPNTEAFF. The CDR3 coding sequence is TGTGCCTGGAGGACGACACCCAACACTGAAGCTTTCTTT. Full variable domain (outside the CDR3, taken from reference TRBV30 and TRBJ1-1): SQTIHQWPATLVQPVGSPLSLECTVEGTSNPNLYWYRQAAGRGLQLLFYSVGIGQISSEVPQNLSASRPQDRQFILSSKKLLLSDSGFYLCAWRTTPNTEAFFGQGTRLTVV.

This clonotype was seen at least ten times. V gene TRBV28 combines with J gene TRBJ2-5; the D call may be TRBD1 or TRBD2 (5 bases each). With 11 bases removed from V and 7 bases from J, the gap between germline ends came to 8 bases. This CDR3 is 9 amino acids long. Germline V CDR1 and CDR2: MDHEN, SYDVKM. The CDR3 loop is CAVGGTQYF. The CDR3 region has the DNA TGTGCCGTTGGGGGGACCCAGTACTTC.

The chain joins TRBV5-1 to TRBJ1-5; D may be TRBD1 (5 bases). Germline V gene lookup returns CDR1 SGHRS and CDR2 YFSETQ. V lost 4 bases, J lost 2 bases, and 13 bases lay in between. The CDR3 spans 15 residues. The CDR3 DNA follows: TGCGCCAGCAGCCTCGGGACGGACGGCAATCAGCCCCAGCATTTT. The encoded protein is CASSLGTDGNQPQHF.

This chain links TRBV28 with TRBJ1-3; D may be TRBD1 (6 bases). This CDR3 has 15 amino acids. Germline V gene sequence: CDR1 MDHEN, CDR2 SYDVKM. The V and J ends lost 4 bases and 4 bases respectively, with 14 bases between them. The CDR3 DNA reads TGTGCCAGCAGTTCGTACAGGGACCGAGGAAACACCATATATTTT. Protein product: CASSSYRDRGNTIYF.

The table lists this clonotype with many counts. The CDR3 DNA reads TGTGCCAGCAGTTTTGGGCCGGGACCCCTCGGTCTTGGCTACACCTTC. This sequence encodes CASSFGPGPLGLGYTF. The V and J genes are TRBV12-3 or TRBV12-4 and TRBJ1-2; tentative D call: TRBD1 (5 bases). The CDR3 totals 16 residues. Trimming cost V 3 bases and J 7 bases, with 21 bases left between them.

This clonotype was seen a few times. J is TRBJ1-5 and V is TRBV11-2; D is possibly TRBD1 (6 bases). CDR1 and CDR2 (germline): SGHAT, FQNNGV. This CDR3 comprises 15 residues. V lost 5 bases and J 0 bases, leaving 11 bases between the germline ends. As DNA, the CDR3 is TGTGCCAGCAGCGCCCTACAGGGTAGCAATCAGCCCCAGCATTTT. Encoded protein: CASSALQGSNQPQHF.

Comment on this clonotype: A read error may account for a junction end that differs from germline. The CDR3 coding sequence is TGTGCCAGCACTCTCGAGGGGCTCTATGACTACACCTTC. Translated, it gives CASTLEGLYDYTF. V gene TRBV6-1 combines with J gene TRBJ1-2; TRBD1 might be the D (5 bases). The CDR3 runs to 13 residues. Germline values: CDR1 MNHNS, CDR2 SASEGT.

This clonotype appeared a few times. The rearrangement uses TRBV20-1 and TRBJ2-7; D call uncertain. Trimming pared 6 bases from V and 0 bases from J, leaving 15 bases between. In germline, CDR1 is DFQATT, CDR2 SNEGSKA (reference sequence). This CDR3 is built from 14 residues. The CDR3, as DNA: TGCAGTGCAACCGTGGAAGAGAGCTCCTACGAGCAGTACTTC. This translates into CSATVEESSYEQYF.

This clonotype was seen repeatedly, ten times or more. The CDR3 region is CASSDLELATNEKLFF. Written as DNA, the CDR3 is TGTGCCAGCAGTGACTTAGAATTAGCAACTAATGAAAAACTGTTTTTT. This chain joins TRBV2 and TRBJ1-4; no clear D. Germline CDR1 reads SNHLY; CDR2 reads FYNNEI. V lost 3 bases and J lost 0, with 11 bases in between. The CDR3 length is 16 residues.

This clonotype has only a few counts. The chain carries TRBV20-1 and TRBJ2-5; the match to TRBD2 covers 12 bases. Looked up from germline, CDR1 is DFQATT and CDR2 is SNEGSKA (reference sequence). This CDR3 has 16 residues. V dropped 8 bases and J dropped 0; count of bases not matched to a gene: 10. The DNA of the CDR3 is TGCAGTTTAGTTGGACTAGCGGGATCTTACCAAGAGACCCAGTACTTC. Its protein product is CSLVGLAGSYQETQYF.